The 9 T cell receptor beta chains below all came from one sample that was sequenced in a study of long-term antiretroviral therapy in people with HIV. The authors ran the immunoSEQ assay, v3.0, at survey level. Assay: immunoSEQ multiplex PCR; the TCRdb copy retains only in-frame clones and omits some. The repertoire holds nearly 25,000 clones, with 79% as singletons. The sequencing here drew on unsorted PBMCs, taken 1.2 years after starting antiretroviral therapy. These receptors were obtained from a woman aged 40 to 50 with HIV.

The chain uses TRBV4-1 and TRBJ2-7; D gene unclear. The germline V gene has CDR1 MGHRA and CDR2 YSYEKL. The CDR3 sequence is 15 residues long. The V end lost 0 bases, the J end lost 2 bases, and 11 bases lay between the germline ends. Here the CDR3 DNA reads TGCGCCAGCAGCCAAGAGGAATACCTAACCTACGAGCAGTACTTC. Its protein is CASSQEEYLTYEQYF.

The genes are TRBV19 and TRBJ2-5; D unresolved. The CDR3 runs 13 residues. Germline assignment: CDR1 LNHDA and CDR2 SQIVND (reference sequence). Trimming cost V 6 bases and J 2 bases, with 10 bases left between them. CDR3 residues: CASRRRAQETQYF. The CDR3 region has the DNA TGTGCCAGTAGGCGAAGAGCACAAGAGACCCAGTACTTC.

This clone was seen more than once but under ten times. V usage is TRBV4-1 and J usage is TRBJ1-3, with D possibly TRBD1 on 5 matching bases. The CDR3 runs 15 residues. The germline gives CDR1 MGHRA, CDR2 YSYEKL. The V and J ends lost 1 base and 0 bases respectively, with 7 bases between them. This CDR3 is CASSQGQLSGNTIYF. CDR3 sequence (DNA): TGCGCCAGCAGCCAAGGACAGCTCTCTGGAAACACCATATATTTT.

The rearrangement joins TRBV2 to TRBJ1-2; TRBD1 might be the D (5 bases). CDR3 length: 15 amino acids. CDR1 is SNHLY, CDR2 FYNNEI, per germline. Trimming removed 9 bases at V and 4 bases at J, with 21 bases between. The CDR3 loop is CASSALGGLPYGYTF. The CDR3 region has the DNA TGTGCCAGTTCAGCTTTGGGGGGACTTCCCTATGGCTACACCTTC.

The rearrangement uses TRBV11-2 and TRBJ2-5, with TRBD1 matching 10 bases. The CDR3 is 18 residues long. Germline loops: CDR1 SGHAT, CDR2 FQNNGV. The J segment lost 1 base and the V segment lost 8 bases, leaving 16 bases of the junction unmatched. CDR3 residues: CASRSRDRGERGQETQYF. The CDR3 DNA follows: TGTGCCAGCCGAAGCCGGGACAGGGGCGAGAGGGGCCAAGAGACCCAGTACTTC.

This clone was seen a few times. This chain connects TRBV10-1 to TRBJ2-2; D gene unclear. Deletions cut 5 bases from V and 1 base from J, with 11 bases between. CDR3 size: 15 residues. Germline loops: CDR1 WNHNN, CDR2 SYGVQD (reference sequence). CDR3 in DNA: TGCGCCAGCAGTACAGATTCTAAGAACACCGGGGAGCTGTTTTTT. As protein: CASSTDSKNTGELFF.

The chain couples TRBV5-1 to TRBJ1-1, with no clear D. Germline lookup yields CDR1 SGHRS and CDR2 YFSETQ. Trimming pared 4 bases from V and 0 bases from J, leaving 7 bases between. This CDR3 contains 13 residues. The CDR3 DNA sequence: TGCGCCAGCAGCAACGAGTTGAACACTGAAGCTTTCTTT. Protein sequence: CASSNELNTEAFF.

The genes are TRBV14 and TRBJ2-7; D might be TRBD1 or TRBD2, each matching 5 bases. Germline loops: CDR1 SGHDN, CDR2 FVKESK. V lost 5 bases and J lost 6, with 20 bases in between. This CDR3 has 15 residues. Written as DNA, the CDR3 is TGTGCCAGCAGCTCACGTGGGACGGGACCTAGCGAGCAGTACTTC. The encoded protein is CASSSRGTGPSEQYF.

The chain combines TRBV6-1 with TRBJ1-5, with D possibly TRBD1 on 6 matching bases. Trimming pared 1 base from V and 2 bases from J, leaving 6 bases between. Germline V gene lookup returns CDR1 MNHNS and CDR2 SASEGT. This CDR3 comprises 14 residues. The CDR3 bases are TGTGCCAGCAGTGAAGGGGGGCGCAATCAGCCCCAGCATTTT. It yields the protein CASSEGGRNQPQHF.